This T cell receptor beta chain stems from a study of blood T cells in healthy people across ages. In its sample, this clonotype was seen a few times. Trimming took off 5 bases at V and 7 bases at J, with 14 bases between the two ends. The CDR3 loop spans 13 amino acids. The germline gives CDR1 SGHTA, CDR2 FQGNSA. A second PCR of roughly 7 to 11 cycles used a sample-barcoded 5' primer and a J-beta primer mix. TCRdb ran MiXCR on the 5' RACE reads and lists one entry per CDR3 protein. Of 750,000 to 950,000 distinct CDR3 sequences listed, roughly 24% are singletons. These data also featured in a second study, about T cells of mothers and their children. From that paper: Per child, roughly 3 million TCR beta CDR3 reads were obtained, against over 9.5 million per mother.

The origin of this receptor is a boy aged 10-17 years in good health. The source material was blood. This chain connects TRBV7-2 to TRBJ1-2; D not certain. CDR3 residues: CASSPYHGFGYTF. The CDR3 DNA sequence: TGTGCCAGCAGCCCCTATCACGGGTTTGGCTACACCTTC. Together with reference TRBV7-2 and TRBJ1-2, the CDR3 gives the full variable domain: GAGVSQSPSNKVTEKGKDVELRCDPISGHTALYWYRQSLGQGLEFLIYFQGNSAPDKSGLPSDRFSAERTGGSVSTLTIQRTQQEDSAVYLCASSPYHGFGYTFGSGTRLTVV.